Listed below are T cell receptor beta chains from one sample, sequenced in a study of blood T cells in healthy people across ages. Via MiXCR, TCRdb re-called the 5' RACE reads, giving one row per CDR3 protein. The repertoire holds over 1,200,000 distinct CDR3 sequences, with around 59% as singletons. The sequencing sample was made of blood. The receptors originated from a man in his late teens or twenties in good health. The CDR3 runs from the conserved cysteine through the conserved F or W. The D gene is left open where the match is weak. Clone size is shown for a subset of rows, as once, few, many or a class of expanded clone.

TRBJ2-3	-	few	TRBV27	TGTGCCAGCAGTTTCGGGCTGGAGGCGGATACGCAGTATTTT	CASSFGLEADTQYF
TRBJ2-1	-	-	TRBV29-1	TGCAGCGTTGATGCAGGATTCTACAATGAGCAGTTCTTC	CSVDAGFYNEQFF
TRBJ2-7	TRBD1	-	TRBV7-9	TGTGCCAGCAGCCAGGCTCCGGGACAGGAAACCTACGAGCAGTACTTC	CASSQAPGQETYEQYF
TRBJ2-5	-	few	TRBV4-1	TGCGCCAGCAGCCAAGAGAGGGGGTCGGGGGAGACCCAGTACTTC	CASSQERGSGETQYF
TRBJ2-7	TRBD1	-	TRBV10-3	TGTGCCATCAGTGCGGCAGGGGGCTTGTACGAGCAGTACTTC	CAISAAGGLYEQYF
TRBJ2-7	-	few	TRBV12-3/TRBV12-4	TGTGCCAGCAGTTTATTAGTCGGCGAGCAGTACTTC	CASSLLVGEQYF
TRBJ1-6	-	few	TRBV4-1	TGCGCCAGCAGCCAAGAATTCATGGGGGGGTCACCCCTCCACTTT	CASSQEFMGGSPLHF
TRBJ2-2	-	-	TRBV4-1	TGCGCCAGCAGCCAAGATCTTACAGGGACGGGCGGGGAGCTGTTTTTT	CASSQDLTGTGGELFF
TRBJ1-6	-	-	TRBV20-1	TGCAGTGCTAGAGATTGGGAGGTGGCGGCTAATTCACCCCTCCACTTT	CSARDWEVAANSPLHF
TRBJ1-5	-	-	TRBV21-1	TGTGCCAGCAGCAGAATAGTCCGGGCTAATAGCAATCAGCCCCAGCATTTT	CASSRIVRANSNQPQHF
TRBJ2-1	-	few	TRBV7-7	TGTGCCAGCAGCTCCGGACCCCGGGGGCACAATGAGCAGTTCTTC	CASSSGPRGHNEQFF
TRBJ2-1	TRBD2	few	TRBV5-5	TGTGCCACATCCGAGCGGGGGGGATCCTACAATGAGCAGTTCTTC	CATSERGGSYNEQFF
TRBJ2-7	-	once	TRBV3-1	TGTGCCAGCAGCCAAGGTGCTAGCGAGCGGCACGAGCAGTACTTC	CASSQGASERHEQYF
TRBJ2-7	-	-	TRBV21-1	TGTGCCAGCAGCAACGTCCGGGGGCAAATTACTTACGAGCAGTACTTC	CASSNVRGQITYEQYF
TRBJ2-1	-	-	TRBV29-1	TGCAGCGTGCATCTAGAGCTTTCCTACAATGAGCAGTTCTTC	CSVHLELSYNEQFF
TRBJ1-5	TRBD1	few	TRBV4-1	TGCGCCAGCAGCCAAGAAGGACAGGGTGGTCAGCCCCAGCATTTT	CASSQEGQGGQPQHF
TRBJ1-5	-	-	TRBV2	TGTGCCAGCCGGGGGGTTAGCAATCAGCCCCAGCATTTT	CASRGVSNQPQHF
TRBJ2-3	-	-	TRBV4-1	TGCGCCAGCAGCCAAGCGGCGGAGACGCAGTATTTT	CASSQAAETQYF
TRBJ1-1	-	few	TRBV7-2	TGTGCCAGCAGTTTATCTGCAGGGAACACTGAAGCTTTCTTT	CASSLSAGNTEAFF
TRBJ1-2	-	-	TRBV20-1	TGCAGTGCCGAGGACGGTCCTCTTTATGGCTACACCTTC	CSAEDGPLYGYTF
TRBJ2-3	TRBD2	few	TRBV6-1	TGTGCCAGCCCCCCAGCGGGGGGGCCTTCAGATACGCAGTATTTT	CASPPAGGPSDTQYF
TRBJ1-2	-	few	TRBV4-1	TGCGCCAGCAGCGCGACAGGATCGGATGGCTACACCTTC	CASSATGSDGYTF
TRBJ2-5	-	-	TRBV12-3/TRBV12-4	TGTGCCAGCAGTTCTACAGGGTTGGCGTACTTC	CASSSTGLAYF
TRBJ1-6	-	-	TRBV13	TGTGCCAGCAGCAAAACTGACGGGGACTCAGGATCACCCCTCCACTTT	CASSKTDGDSGSPLHF
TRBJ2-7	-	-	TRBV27	TGTGCCAGCAGTTTAACAACAGGGCGCGAGCAGTACTTC	CASSLTTGREQYF
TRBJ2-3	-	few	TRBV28	TGTGCCAGCAGCTCTCCAGCTCGGGGTCGCACAGATACGCAGTATTTT	CASSSPARGRTDTQYF
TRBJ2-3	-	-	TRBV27	TGTGCCAGCAGTTTGGCCTCGGCGCAGTATTTT	CASSLASAQYF
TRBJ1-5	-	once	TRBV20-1	TGCAGTGCCATAACAGGCGGTCAGCCCCAGCATTTT	CSAITGGQPQHF
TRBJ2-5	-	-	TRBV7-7	TGTGCTAGCAGTCGGTACGGGGGGCGGAAGGAAGAGACCCAGTACTTC	CASSRYGGRKEETQYF
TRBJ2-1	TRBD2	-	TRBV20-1	TGCAGTGCTCGACCCCTAGCGGGGTTAAACAATGAGCAGTTCTTC	CSARPLAGLNNEQFF
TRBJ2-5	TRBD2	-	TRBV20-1	TGCAGTGCTAGAGGTGGGGCTAGCGGGAAAGAGACCCAGTACTTC	CSARGGASGKETQYF
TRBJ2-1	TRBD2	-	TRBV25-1	TGTGCCAGCAGTGACCTCCAGCGGGAGGGCTACAATGAGCAGTTCTTC	CASSDLQREGYNEQFF
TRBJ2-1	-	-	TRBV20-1	TGCAGTGCTAGATCAGTCCAGACTAACAATGAGCAGTTCTTC	CSARSVQTNNEQFF
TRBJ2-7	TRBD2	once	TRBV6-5	TGTGCCAGCAGTTACTCTCCTGCGGGAGTAGGGTCCTACGAGCAGTACTTC	CASSYSPAGVGSYEQYF
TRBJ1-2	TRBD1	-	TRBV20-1	TGCAGTGCCGAAAAGGACAGGTTGGAAGGCTACACCTTC	CSAEKDRLEGYTF
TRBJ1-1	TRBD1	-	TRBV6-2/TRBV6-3	TGTGCCAGCAGTTACTCCCTCCGGACAGGGGCGAACACTGAAGCTTTCTTT	CASSYSLRTGANTEAFF
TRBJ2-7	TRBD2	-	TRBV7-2	TGTGCCAGCAGCTCAAGCGGGGCCAATTACGAGCAGTACTTC	CASSSSGANYEQYF
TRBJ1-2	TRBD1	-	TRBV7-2	TGTGCCAGCAGCTGGTCCGGGACAGGGGGCGCCGGCTATGGCTACACCTTC	CASSWSGTGGAGYGYTF
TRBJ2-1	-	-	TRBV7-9	TGTGCCACCCGGAGGGGGGACTCGAATGAGCAGTTCTTC	CATRRGDSNEQFF
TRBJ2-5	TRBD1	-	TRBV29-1	TGCAGCGTTTTCCCCCGGACAGGGGAGGAGCAGTACTTC	CSVFPRTGEEQYF
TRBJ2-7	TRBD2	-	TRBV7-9	TGTGCCAGCAGCCCCCCGGCGGGAGGCCACCACGAGCAGTACTTC	CASSPPAGGHHEQYF
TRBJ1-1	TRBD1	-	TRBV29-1	TGCAGCGCCAAGGACAGGGACACTGAAGCTTTCTTT	CSAKDRDTEAFF
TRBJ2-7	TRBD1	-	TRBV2	TGTGCCAGCAGTGACCACCTACGCCTGACAGGGCACGAGCAGTACTTC	CASSDHLRLTGHEQYF
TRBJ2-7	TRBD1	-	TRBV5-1	TGCGCCAGCAGCTTGGGGACGATGGACAGGGGGCGAACTAAGCAGTACTTC	CASSLGTMDRGRTKQYF
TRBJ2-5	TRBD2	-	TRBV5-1	TGCGCCAGCAGCTTAGGAGGACTAGCGGCTCTGGAGACCCAGTACTTC	CASSLGGLAALETQYF
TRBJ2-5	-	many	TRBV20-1	TGCAGTGCTAGACCCCCACCCGGGGAGACCCAGTACTTC	CSARPPPGETQYF
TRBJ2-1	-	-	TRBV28	TGTGCCAGCAGTGGGAAGGACAGATCCTACAATGAGCAGTTCTTC	CASSGKDRSYNEQFF
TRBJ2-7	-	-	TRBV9	TGTGCCAGCAGCGCAGGTCCTGGTCCTTACGAGCAGTACTTC	CASSAGPGPYEQYF
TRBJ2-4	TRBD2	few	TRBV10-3	TGTGCCATCAGTGATTCGACTAGCGGGAGTATAGCGCAGTACTTC	CAISDSTSGSIAQYF
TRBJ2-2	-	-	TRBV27	TGTGCCAGCGCCGCGGGCCTCAACACCGGGGAACTGTTTTTT	CASAAGLNTGELFF
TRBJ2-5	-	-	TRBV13	TGTGCCAGCAGCTTCCGGGAGCAAGAGACCCAGTACTTC	CASSFREQETQYF
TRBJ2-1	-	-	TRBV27	TGTGCCAGCAGTTTATCCCTGGGGAGGCCCCATGAGCAGTTCTTC	CASSLSLGRPHEQFF
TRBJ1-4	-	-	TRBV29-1	TGCAGCGTTAGAGCGGGTGCGAGTGAAAAACTGTTTTTT	CSVRAGASEKLFF
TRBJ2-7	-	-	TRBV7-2	TGTGCCAGCAGCCCCGCCTACTCCTACGAGCAGTACTTC	CASSPAYSYEQYF
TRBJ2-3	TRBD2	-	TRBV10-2	TGCGCCAGCAGTGAGAATAGCGGGGATCGCACAGATACGCAGTATTTT	CASSENSGDRTDTQYF
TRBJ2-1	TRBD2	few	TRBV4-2	TGTGCCAGCAGCCAGTCATTCACTAGCGGGGGTAACAATGAGCAGTTCTTC	CASSQSFTSGGNNEQFF
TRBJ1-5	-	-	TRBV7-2	TGTGCCAGCAGCTTAAATCGCCAGGTTGGGGCTCAGCCCCAGCATTTT	CASSLNRQVGAQPQHF